The 10 T cell receptor beta chains given below trace back to one sample, sequenced in a study of shared clonotypes between healthy human individuals. TCRdb's copy holds only in-frame clones and misses some; the assay was immunoSEQ multiplex PCR. The sample holds around 1.6 million clones, about 98% seen once. Sequenced sample: naive CD4+ T cells sorted from blood. This sample's subset: CD45RA+ positively selected. These receptors originate from a man aged 25-45 years in good health.

Concerning this clone itself: A junction end diverges from the germline sequence, so it may reflect a read error. The V call is TRBV7-2, the J call TRBJ2-7, with D tentatively TRBD2 (6 bases). CDR1 is SGHTA and CDR2 is FQGNSA in the germline V gene. The length of the CDR3 is 16 residues. CDR3 nucleotides: TGTGCCAGCAGCTTAGCGCTTGGGAGCGGGTCCTTCGAGCAGTACTTC. This sequence encodes CASSLALGSGSFEQYF.

The J gene is TRBJ1-3, the V gene TRBV4-1; 7 bases fit TRBD1. The germline V gene has CDR1 MGHRA and CDR2 YSYEKL. This CDR3 is built from 15 residues. The ends lost 4 bases at V and 2 bases at J; junction bases unmatched: 5. CDR3 sequence reads: CASSLMTGTGNTIYF. CDR3 bases: TGCGCCAGCAGCCTGATGACAGGGACTGGAAACACCATATATTTT.

The rearrangement links TRBV29-1 to TRBJ2-3, with no clear D. There are 12 residues in the CDR3. Germline V gene lookup returns CDR1 SQVTM and CDR2 ANQGSEA. Between the trimmed V and J ends, which lost 4 bases and 2 bases, there was a span of 7 bases. The DNA of the CDR3 is TGCAGCGTTGTTATCAACACAGATACGCAGTATTTT. Translation: CSVVINTDTQYF.

V and J are TRBV6-5 and TRBJ1-1; D is ambiguous. With 5 bases removed from V and 4 bases from J, the gap between germline ends came to 17 bases. Germline V gene data show CDR1 as MNHEY and CDR2 as SVGAGI. The CDR3 has 15 residues. CDR3 sequence (DNA): TGTGCCAGCAGTAAGATTGGGGTTGGAGCCACTGAAGCTTTCTTT. Protein product: CASSKIGVGATEAFF.

DNA of the CDR3: TGTGCCAGCAGGGGGACAGCTATTAACACTGAAGCTTTCTTT. Translating it yields CASRGTAINTEAFF. V and J are TRBV6-5 and TRBJ1-1, with TRBD1 matching over 7 bases. Per germline, CDR1 MNHEY and CDR2 SVGAGI. J gave up 2 bases and V 6 bases, and 6 bases lay outside the gene matches. The CDR3 has 14 residues.

The J gene is TRBJ1-4, the V gene TRBV15, with D hard to call. Trimming stripped 2 bases from V and 14 bases from J, with 12 bases between. This CDR3 spans 12 amino acids. From germline, CDR1 is LNHNV and CDR2 YYDKDF (reference sequence). The CDR3 here is CATSRPNGVLFF. CDR3 bases: TGTGCCACCAGCAGACCCAATGGGGTTCTGTTTTTT.

The chain carries TRBV7-2 and TRBJ2-7; 9 bases are shared with TRBD2. The junction had 6 bases not matched to a gene; V was cut back by 4 bases and J by 5 bases. This CDR3 contains 14 residues. Germline V gene sequence: CDR1 SGHTA, CDR2 FQGNSA. This CDR3 is CASSSKREVDEQYF. The DNA for the CDR3 is TGTGCCAGCAGCTCGAAGCGGGAGGTCGACGAGCAGTACTTC.

In DNA, the CDR3 is TGCGCCAGCAGCTCTGGGACAGGAGGCTACACAGATACGCAGTATTTT. This encodes CASSSGTGGYTDTQYF. V gene TRBV5-1 combines with J gene TRBJ2-3, with 8 bases fitting TRBD1. Per germline, CDR1 SGHRS and CDR2 YFSETQ. The CDR3 length is 16 residues. V gave up 3 bases and J gave up 2 bases; unmatched junction bases: 8.

This clone was recorded once. The chain joins TRBV27 to TRBJ2-1, with D possibly matching TRBD2 (9 bases). Germline CDR1 MNHEY, CDR2 SMNVEV (reference sequence). V lost 4 bases and J lost 3, with 25 bases in between. The CDR3 is made up of 19 amino acids. CDR3 coding DNA: TGTGCCAGCAGTTCTGGCAGGGGGCGCGGACTAGCGTTCTACAATGAGCAGTTCTTC. Protein sequence: CASSSGRGRGLAFYNEQFF.

The V gene is TRBV9, the J gene TRBJ2-7, with 9 bases fitting TRBD2. This CDR3 spans 16 amino acids. The germline gives CDR1 SGDLS, CDR2 YYNGEE. J gave up 3 bases and V 0 bases, and 7 bases lay outside the gene matches. The CDR3 DNA reads TGTGCCAGCAGCGTAGAGCCCCTAGCGGGACGCTACGAGCAGTACTTC. It yields the protein CASSVEPLAGRYEQYF.